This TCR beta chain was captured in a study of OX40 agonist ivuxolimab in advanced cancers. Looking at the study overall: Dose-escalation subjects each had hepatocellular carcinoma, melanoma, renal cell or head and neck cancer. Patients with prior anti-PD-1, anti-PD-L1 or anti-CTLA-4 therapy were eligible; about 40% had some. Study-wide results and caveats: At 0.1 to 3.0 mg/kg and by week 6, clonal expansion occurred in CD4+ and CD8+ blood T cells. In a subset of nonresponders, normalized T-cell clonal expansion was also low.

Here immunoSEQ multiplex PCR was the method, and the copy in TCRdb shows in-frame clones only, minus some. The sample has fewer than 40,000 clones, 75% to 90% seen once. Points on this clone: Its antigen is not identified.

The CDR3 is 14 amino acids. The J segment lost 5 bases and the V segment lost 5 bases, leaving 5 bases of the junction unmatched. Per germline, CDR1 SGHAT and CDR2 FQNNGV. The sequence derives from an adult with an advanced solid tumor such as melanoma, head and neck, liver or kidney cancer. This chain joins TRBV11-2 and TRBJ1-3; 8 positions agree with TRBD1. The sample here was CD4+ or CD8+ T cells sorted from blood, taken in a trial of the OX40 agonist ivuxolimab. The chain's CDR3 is CASSHRQGRNTIYF. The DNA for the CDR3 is TGTGCCAGCAGCCACCGACAGGGGCGAAACACCATATATTTT.